Following are 26 T cell receptor beta chains from one sample sequenced in a study of Ad26.COV2.S vaccination and SARS-CoV-2 variants. The table came from immunoSEQ multiplex PCR; TCRdb's copy has only in-frame clones and leaves some out. The table shows 400,000 to 500,000 clones, with roughly 90% occurring only once. As for treatment: about 20 received Ad26.COV2.S at low or high dose, single or two shots; about 5 received placebo; per-sample allocation not given. Collection of samples fell on day 63 after the first vaccine or placebo injection. The source was peripheral blood, collected in a trial of Ad26.COV2.S vaccine versus placebo. The receptor source for this set is a person aged 18 to 59 who received the Ad26.COV2.S COVID-19 vaccine or a placebo.

The chain joins TRBV2 to TRBJ1-2; no firm D call. The germline V gene encodes CDR1 SNHLY and CDR2 FYNNEI. The V and J ends lost 6 bases and 4 bases respectively, with 18 bases between them. The CDR3 loop spans 15 amino acids. This chain's CDR3 is CASSAFKTRGYGYTF. CDR3 coding DNA: TGTGCCAGCAGCGCCTTTAAGACCCGTGGCTATGGCTACACCTTC.

Only one count was recorded for this clone. The V and J genes are TRBV28 and TRBJ1-2; 11 positions agree with TRBD1. V lost 5 bases to trimming and J lost 5 bases; unmatched junction nucleotides: 4. The germline V gene has CDR1 MDHEN and CDR2 SYDVKM. The CDR3 runs to 14 residues. CDR3 sequence reads: CASSIRDRGYGYTF. In nucleotides, the CDR3 is TGTGCCAGCAGTATCCGGGACAGGGGGTATGGCTACACCTTC.

This chain connects TRBV5-1 to TRBJ1-1, with D maybe TRBD1 (6 bases). The CDR3 sequence is 14 residues long. The ends were cut back, 0 bases at V and 7 bases at J, with 13 bases in the middle. Germline CDR1 is SGHRS and CDR2 is YFSETQ. CDR3 bases: TGCGCCAGCAGCTTGGAGCGGGGGCGGCTTGAAGCTTTCTTT. Protein sequence: CASSLERGRLEAFF.

This chain joins TRBV28 and TRBJ1-2; TRBD1 aligns across 7 bases. V was clipped by 6 bases and J by 4 bases; unmatched bases: 14. From germline, CDR1 is MDHEN and CDR2 SYDVKM. CDR3 length equals 16 residues. CDR3 loop: CASSRVGDRDAYGYTF. CDR3 nucleotides: TGTGCCAGCAGCCGCGTGGGTGACAGGGACGCCTATGGCTACACCTTC.

This rearrangement joins TRBV28 to TRBJ2-1, with 9 bases aligning to TRBD2. Germline CDR1 is MDHEN and CDR2 is SYDVKM. The length of the CDR3 is 16 residues. Trimming cost V 3 bases and J 2 bases; bases outside gene matches: 5. The CDR3 is CASSLRGGTPYNEQFF. CDR3 nucleotides: TGTGCCAGCAGTTTGCGGGGGGGAACCCCCTACAATGAGCAGTTCTTC.

The chain uses TRBV7-2 and TRBJ1-3, with D tentatively TRBD1 (5 bases). There are 15 residues in the CDR3. V lost 3 bases, J lost 4 bases, and 13 bases lay in between. CDR1 and CDR2 from the germline V gene are SGHTA and FQGNSA. The CDR3 coding sequence is TGTGCCAGCAGCTTTCAGGGAGGGAGAGGAAACACCATATATTTT. This sequence encodes CASSFQGGRGNTIYF. The whole variable domain, remainder taken from reference TRBV7-2 and TRBJ1-3, is GAGVSQSPSNKVTEKGKDVELRCDPISGHTALYWYRQSLGQGLEFLIYFQGNSAPDKSGLPSDRFSAERTGGSVSTLTIQRTQQEDSAVYLCASSFQGGRGNTIYFGEGSWLTVV.

The gene calls are TRBV30 and TRBJ1-2; TRBD1 aligns across 11 bases. The CDR3 is 15 amino acids. The V segment lost 3 bases and the J segment 5 bases; nucleotides outside the gene matches: 8. Germline CDR1 reads GTSNPN; CDR2 reads SVGIG (reference sequence). The CDR3, as DNA: TGTGCCTGGAGCCAAAACGGGGACAGGGGGTATGGCTACACCTTC. It specifies CAWSQNGDRGYGYTF.

The chain links TRBV10-3 to TRBJ2-6; D is ambiguous. Trimming stripped 3 bases from V and 0 bases from J, with 15 bases between. This CDR3 has 18 amino acids. Germline V CDR1 and CDR2: ENHRY, SYGVKD. The CDR3 sequence: CAISDRARPSSGANVLTF. CDR3 nucleotides: TGTGCCATCAGTGATAGGGCCAGGCCGAGCTCTGGGGCCAACGTCCTGACTTTC.

This chain links TRBV2 with TRBJ2-7; D is uncertain. V lost 6 bases and J lost 2, with 11 bases in between. Germline-derived CDR1 and CDR2 are SNHLY and FYNNEI. This CDR3 contains 13 residues. The CDR3 DNA reads TGTGCCAGCAGAGATCTTGGAACCTACGAGCAGTACTTC. Protein product: CASRDLGTYEQYF.

This clone has only a few counts. The chain recombines TRBV7-9 with TRBJ2-7; the match to TRBD1 covers 9 bases. V shed 5 bases and J 3 bases; nucleotides not matched to a gene: 8. Germline-derived CDR1 and CDR2 are SEHNR and FQNEAQ (reference sequence). The CDR3 sequence is 15 residues long. The CDR3, as DNA: TGTGCCAGCAGCCGGGACAGGGAAGGGTACTACGAGCAGTACTTC. Translating it yields CASSRDREGYYEQYF.

The chain is built from TRBV3-1 (or the pseudogene TRBV3-2) and TRBJ2-7; D perhaps matches TRBD1 (6 bases). CDR3 length: 16 amino acids. V was trimmed by 2 bases and J by 2 bases, leaving 16 bases between them. Germline values: CDR1 LGHDT, CDR2 YNNKEL (reference sequence). CDR3 DNA: TGTGCCAGCAGCCAAAACTCTCGGGACAACCCCTACGAGCAGTACTTC. This codes for CASSQNSRDNPYEQYF.

The chain uses TRBV30 and TRBJ1-6; 9 positions agree with TRBD1. The CDR3 sequence is 13 residues long. Trimming at V came to 2 bases and at J to 9 bases, leaving 2 bases not matched to a gene. Per the germline V gene, CDR1 is GTSNPN and CDR2 is SVGIG (reference sequence). The CDR3 bases are TGTGCCTGGAGTCGGGACAGGGTTTCACCCCTCCACTTT. Its protein product is CAWSRDRVSPLHF.

The chain is built from TRBV6-5 and TRBJ1-2; 10 bases are a match to TRBD1. Germline V CDR1 and CDR2: MNHEY, SVGAGI. J was trimmed by 7 bases and V by 6 bases; bases with no gene match: 5. This CDR3 has 13 amino acids. The CDR3 region has the DNA TGTGCCAGCAGACGGACAGGGGGAGGTGGCTACACCTTC. The encoded protein is CASRRTGGGGYTF.

The CDR3 here is CASSKTSGITDTQYF. CDR3 sequence (DNA): TGTGCCAGCAGCAAGACTAGCGGGATCACAGATACGCAGTATTTT. The chain joins TRBV6-2 or TRBV6-3 to TRBJ2-3; TRBD2 agrees at 11 bases. Germline CDR1 MNHEY, CDR2 SVGEGT. The CDR3 consists of 15 residues. Trimming removed 6 bases from V and 2 bases from J; junction bases left unmatched: 4.

The chain employs TRBV7-3 and TRBJ2-1; 11 bases line up with TRBD2. CDR3 size: 17 residues. Trimming at V came to 5 bases and at J to 2 bases, leaving 8 bases not matched to a gene. The germline CDR1 and CDR2 sequences are SGHTA and FQGTGA. CDR3 loop: CASSRSGTSGPYNEQFF. DNA for the CDR3: TGTGCCAGCAGCCGCTCTGGGACTAGCGGCCCCTACAATGAGCAGTTCTTC. Supplemented by reference TRBV7-3 and TRBJ2-1, the full variable domain reads GAGVSQTPSNKVTEKGKYVELRCDPISGHTALYWYRQSLGQGPEFLIYFQGTGAADDSGLPNDRFFAVRPEGSVSTLKIQRTERGDSAVYLCASSRSGTSGPYNEQFFGPGTRLTVL.

V and J are TRBV19 and TRBJ2-1; D is uncertain. Trimming took off 4 bases at V and 7 bases at J, with 11 bases between the two ends. Germline V gene data show CDR1 as LNHDA and CDR2 as SQIVND (reference sequence). The CDR3 consists of 13 residues. CDR3 DNA: TGTGCCAGTAGTACCGTTAGTGTGAATGAGCAGTTCTTC. This translates into CASSTVSVNEQFF. Variable domain in full (rest from reference TRBV19 and TRBJ2-1): DGGITQSPKYLFRKEGQNVTLSCEQNLNHDAMYWYRQDPGQGLRLIYYSQIVNDFQKGDIAEGYSVSREKKESFPLTVTSAQKNPTAFYLCASSTVSVNEQFFGPGTRLTVL.

V usage is TRBV5-4 and J usage is TRBJ2-2; 10 nucleotides line up with TRBD1. J lost 5 bases, V lost 4 bases, and 8 bases had no gene match. The CDR3 is 16 amino acids. CDR1 and CDR2 from the germline V gene are SGHNT and YYREEE (reference sequence). In DNA, the CDR3 is TGTGCCAGCAGCCCCGGGACAGGGGTTTTGACCGGGGAGCTGTTTTTT. Protein sequence: CASSPGTGVLTGELFF.

Here the CDR3 reads CASRDSTAFF. In nucleotides, the CDR3 is TGTGCCAGCAGGGACAGTACGGCTTTCTTT. This chain connects TRBV28 to TRBJ1-1; D might be TRBD1 (6 bases). This CDR3 is 10 amino acids long. Looked up from germline, CDR1 is MDHEN and CDR2 is SYDVKM. V lost 6 bases and J lost 11, with 10 bases in between.

This chain links TRBV4-3 with TRBJ1-1; the D gene is possibly TRBD1 (5 bases). This CDR3 has 16 residues. V lost 0 bases and J 4 bases, leaving 15 bases between the germline ends. Germline-derived CDR1 and CDR2 are LGHNA and YSLEER. The CDR3 nucleotides are TGCGCCAGCAGCCAAGATCCCATCGTGGGGGTCACTGAAGCTTTCTTT. This sequence encodes CASSQDPIVGVTEAFF.

This chain connects TRBV5-6 to TRBJ1-6; a weak D match, TRBD1 (6 bases). Germline loops: CDR1 SGHDT, CDR2 YYEEEE. Between the trimmed V and J ends, which lost 4 bases and 10 bases, there was a span of 18 bases. This CDR3 has 15 amino acids. This chain's CDR3 is CASSGTGKLHSPLHF. The CDR3 coding sequence is TGTGCCAGCAGCGGTACAGGGAAATTACACTCACCCCTCCACTTT.

The rearrangement joins TRBV29-1 to TRBJ1-2; TRBD1 is a possible D gene (6 bases). The length of the CDR3 is 15 residues. CDR1 and CDR2 (germline): SQVTM, ANQGSEA. Trimming removed 2 bases from V and 0 bases from J, with 13 bases in between. The chain's CDR3 is CSVESSGDSNYGYTF. CDR3 bases: TGCAGCGTTGAATCTTCAGGGGATTCTAACTATGGCTACACCTTC.

This chain uses TRBV18 with TRBJ1-2; 9 nucleotides align to TRBD1. V shed 2 bases, J shed 8 bases, and the junction held 12 bases outside the gene matches. The CDR3 covers 16 residues. Germline V gene sequence: CDR1 KGHSH, CDR2 LQKENI. The CDR3 DNA sequence: TGTGCCAGCTCACCAACATTCGGACAGGGGTCTGTGGGCTACACCTTC. Translating it yields CASSPTFGQGSVGYTF.

J is TRBJ1-1 and V is TRBV15; tentatively, D is TRBD1 (5 bases). Trimming cost V 3 bases and J 10 bases, with 15 bases left between them. Germline CDR1 and CDR2: LNHNV and YYDKDF (reference sequence). The CDR3 loop spans 13 amino acids. CDR3 nucleotides: TGTGCCACCAGCAGTCGATATTGGGGGGTAGCTTTCTTT. Amino acids: CATSSRYWGVAFF.

Regarding this clone: The sample holds other DNA sequences that translate to the same CDR3. The chain uses TRBV5-4 and TRBJ2-7; D is uncertain. The CDR3 loop spans 11 amino acids. Germline values: CDR1 SGHNT, CDR2 YYREEE (reference sequence). V dropped 0 bases and J dropped 4 bases, with 2 bases sitting between them. The CDR3 DNA sequence: TGTGCCAGCAGCTTGGGGTACGAGCAGTACTTC. It specifies CASSLGYEQYF.

The CDR3 region has the DNA TGTGCCATCAGTGTCGAGGTTAGGGCAGGCCGAGCCTACGAGCAGTACTTC. This sequence encodes CAISVEVRAGRAYEQYF. The V gene is TRBV10-3, the J gene TRBJ2-7; D not certain. The CDR3 covers 17 residues. Deletions cut 4 bases from V and 2 bases from J, with 21 bases between. Per germline, CDR1 ENHRY and CDR2 SYGVKD.

The chain joins TRBV14 to TRBJ2-3; 7 nucleotides align to TRBD1. CDR3 size: 15 residues. Germline V gene sequence: CDR1 SGHDN, CDR2 FVKESK. V shed 4 bases and J 1 base; nucleotides not matched to a gene: 5. For the CDR3, the DNA is TGTGCCAGCAGCCGCCGGACAGGCGGCACAGATACGCAGTATTTT. This gives the protein CASSRRTGGTDTQYF. Supplemented by reference TRBV14 and TRBJ2-3, the full variable domain reads EAGVTQFPSHSVIEKGQTVTLRCDPISGHDNLYWYRRVMGKEIKFLLHFVKESKQDESGMPNNRFLAERTGGTYSTLKVQPAELEDSGVYFCASSRRTGGTDTQYFGPGTRLTVL.